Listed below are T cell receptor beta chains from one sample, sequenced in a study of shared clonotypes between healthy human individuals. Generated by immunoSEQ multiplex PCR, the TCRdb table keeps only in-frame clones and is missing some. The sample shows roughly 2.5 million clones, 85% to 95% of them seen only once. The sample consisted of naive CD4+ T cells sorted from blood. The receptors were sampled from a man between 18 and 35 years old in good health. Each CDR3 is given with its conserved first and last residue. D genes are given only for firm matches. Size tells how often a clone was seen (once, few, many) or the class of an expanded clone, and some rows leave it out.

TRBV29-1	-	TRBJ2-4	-	TGCAGCGCACTTGAAATCACAGGGAAGAGGGACAAAAACATTCAGTACTTC	CSALEITGKRDKNIQYF
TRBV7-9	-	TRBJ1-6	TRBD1	TGTGCCAGCAGCGGATCCGGGACAGGGACCTTAGGTTCACCCCTCCACTTT	CASSGSGTGTLGSPLHF
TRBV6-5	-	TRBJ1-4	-	TGTGCCAGCAGGGGGCGGGGTGAAAAACTGTTTTTT	CASRGRGEKLFF
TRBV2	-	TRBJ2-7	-	TGTGCCAGCAGTGAATTCGCAGGGTCGACTAACTACGAGCAGTACTTC	CASSEFAGSTNYEQYF
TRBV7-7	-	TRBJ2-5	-	TGTGCTAGCAGCTTAGAGGGCGGGGAGACCCAGTACTTC	CASSLEGGETQYF
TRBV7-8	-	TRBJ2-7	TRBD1	TGTGCCAGCAGCTCCAGGGACAGGGGGCATTACGAGCAGTACTTC	CASSSRDRGHYEQYF
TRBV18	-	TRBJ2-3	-	TGTGCCAGCTCCCCCTCGAAGGCTGCTACGCAGTATTTT	CASSPSKAATQYF
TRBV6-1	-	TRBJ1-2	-	TGTGCCAGCAGTGAAAGTCGTCTCGCCATGAGGTCCGGCTACTATGGCTACACCTTC	CASSESRLAMRSGYYGYTF
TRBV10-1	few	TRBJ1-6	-	TGCGCCAGCAGTGAGGCCAGCTTGGGGTCACCCCTCCACTTT	CASSEASLGSPLHF
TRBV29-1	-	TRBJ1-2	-	TGCAGCCCTCCGACGGGGAAGGGAGGCTACACCTTC	CSPPTGKGGYTF
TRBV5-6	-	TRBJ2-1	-	TGTGCCAGCAGCCGGGGAGGTTACAATGAGCAGTTCTTC	CASSRGGYNEQFF
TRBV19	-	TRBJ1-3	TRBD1	TGTGCCAGTAGTATCGACAGGGGGCCTGGAAACACCATATATTTT	CASSIDRGPGNTIYF
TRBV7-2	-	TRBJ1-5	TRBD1	TGTGCCAGCAGCTTAGCTGGACAGGGGAGTCAGCCCCAGCATTTT	CASSLAGQGSQPQHF
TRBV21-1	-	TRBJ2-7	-	TGTGCCAGCAGCGTCCGGGACAGGTCCGACCTCCTCTACGAGCAGTACTTC	CASSVRDRSDLLYEQYF
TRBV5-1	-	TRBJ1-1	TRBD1	TGCGCCAGCAGCTTAGGGACAGGGGGCACGGGCACTGAAGCTTTCTTT	CASSLGTGGTGTEAFF
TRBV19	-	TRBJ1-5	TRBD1	TGTGCCAGTAGTAACACCCGGGGTACAGGGGGCCTAAATCAGCCCCAGCATTTT	CASSNTRGTGGLNQPQHF
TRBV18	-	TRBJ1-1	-	TGTGCCAGCTCACCACCGACAGAGAACACTGAAGCTTTCTTT	CASSPPTENTEAFF
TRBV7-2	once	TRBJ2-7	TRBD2	TGTGCCAGCAGATGGACTAGCGGGAGCTACGAGCAGTACTTC	CASRWTSGSYEQYF
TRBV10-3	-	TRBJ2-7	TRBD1	TGTGCCATCAGTACCGGGACAGACGAGCAGTACTTC	CAISTGTDEQYF
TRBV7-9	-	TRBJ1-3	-	TGTGCCAGCAGCTTCCAGCGTCCGAAGGGAAACACCATATATTTT	CASSFQRPKGNTIYF
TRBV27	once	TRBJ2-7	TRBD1	TGTGCCAGCAGTTACCGACAGGGGGAAAATTACGAGCAGTACTTC	CASSYRQGENYEQYF
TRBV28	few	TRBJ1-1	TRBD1	TGTGCCAGCAGTAGGACAGGGGATACTGAAGCTTTCTTT	CASSRTGDTEAFF
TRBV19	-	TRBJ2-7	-	TGTGCCAGTAGCACCGCCCCGACAGTCAGCTACGAGCAGTACTTC	CASSTAPTVSYEQYF